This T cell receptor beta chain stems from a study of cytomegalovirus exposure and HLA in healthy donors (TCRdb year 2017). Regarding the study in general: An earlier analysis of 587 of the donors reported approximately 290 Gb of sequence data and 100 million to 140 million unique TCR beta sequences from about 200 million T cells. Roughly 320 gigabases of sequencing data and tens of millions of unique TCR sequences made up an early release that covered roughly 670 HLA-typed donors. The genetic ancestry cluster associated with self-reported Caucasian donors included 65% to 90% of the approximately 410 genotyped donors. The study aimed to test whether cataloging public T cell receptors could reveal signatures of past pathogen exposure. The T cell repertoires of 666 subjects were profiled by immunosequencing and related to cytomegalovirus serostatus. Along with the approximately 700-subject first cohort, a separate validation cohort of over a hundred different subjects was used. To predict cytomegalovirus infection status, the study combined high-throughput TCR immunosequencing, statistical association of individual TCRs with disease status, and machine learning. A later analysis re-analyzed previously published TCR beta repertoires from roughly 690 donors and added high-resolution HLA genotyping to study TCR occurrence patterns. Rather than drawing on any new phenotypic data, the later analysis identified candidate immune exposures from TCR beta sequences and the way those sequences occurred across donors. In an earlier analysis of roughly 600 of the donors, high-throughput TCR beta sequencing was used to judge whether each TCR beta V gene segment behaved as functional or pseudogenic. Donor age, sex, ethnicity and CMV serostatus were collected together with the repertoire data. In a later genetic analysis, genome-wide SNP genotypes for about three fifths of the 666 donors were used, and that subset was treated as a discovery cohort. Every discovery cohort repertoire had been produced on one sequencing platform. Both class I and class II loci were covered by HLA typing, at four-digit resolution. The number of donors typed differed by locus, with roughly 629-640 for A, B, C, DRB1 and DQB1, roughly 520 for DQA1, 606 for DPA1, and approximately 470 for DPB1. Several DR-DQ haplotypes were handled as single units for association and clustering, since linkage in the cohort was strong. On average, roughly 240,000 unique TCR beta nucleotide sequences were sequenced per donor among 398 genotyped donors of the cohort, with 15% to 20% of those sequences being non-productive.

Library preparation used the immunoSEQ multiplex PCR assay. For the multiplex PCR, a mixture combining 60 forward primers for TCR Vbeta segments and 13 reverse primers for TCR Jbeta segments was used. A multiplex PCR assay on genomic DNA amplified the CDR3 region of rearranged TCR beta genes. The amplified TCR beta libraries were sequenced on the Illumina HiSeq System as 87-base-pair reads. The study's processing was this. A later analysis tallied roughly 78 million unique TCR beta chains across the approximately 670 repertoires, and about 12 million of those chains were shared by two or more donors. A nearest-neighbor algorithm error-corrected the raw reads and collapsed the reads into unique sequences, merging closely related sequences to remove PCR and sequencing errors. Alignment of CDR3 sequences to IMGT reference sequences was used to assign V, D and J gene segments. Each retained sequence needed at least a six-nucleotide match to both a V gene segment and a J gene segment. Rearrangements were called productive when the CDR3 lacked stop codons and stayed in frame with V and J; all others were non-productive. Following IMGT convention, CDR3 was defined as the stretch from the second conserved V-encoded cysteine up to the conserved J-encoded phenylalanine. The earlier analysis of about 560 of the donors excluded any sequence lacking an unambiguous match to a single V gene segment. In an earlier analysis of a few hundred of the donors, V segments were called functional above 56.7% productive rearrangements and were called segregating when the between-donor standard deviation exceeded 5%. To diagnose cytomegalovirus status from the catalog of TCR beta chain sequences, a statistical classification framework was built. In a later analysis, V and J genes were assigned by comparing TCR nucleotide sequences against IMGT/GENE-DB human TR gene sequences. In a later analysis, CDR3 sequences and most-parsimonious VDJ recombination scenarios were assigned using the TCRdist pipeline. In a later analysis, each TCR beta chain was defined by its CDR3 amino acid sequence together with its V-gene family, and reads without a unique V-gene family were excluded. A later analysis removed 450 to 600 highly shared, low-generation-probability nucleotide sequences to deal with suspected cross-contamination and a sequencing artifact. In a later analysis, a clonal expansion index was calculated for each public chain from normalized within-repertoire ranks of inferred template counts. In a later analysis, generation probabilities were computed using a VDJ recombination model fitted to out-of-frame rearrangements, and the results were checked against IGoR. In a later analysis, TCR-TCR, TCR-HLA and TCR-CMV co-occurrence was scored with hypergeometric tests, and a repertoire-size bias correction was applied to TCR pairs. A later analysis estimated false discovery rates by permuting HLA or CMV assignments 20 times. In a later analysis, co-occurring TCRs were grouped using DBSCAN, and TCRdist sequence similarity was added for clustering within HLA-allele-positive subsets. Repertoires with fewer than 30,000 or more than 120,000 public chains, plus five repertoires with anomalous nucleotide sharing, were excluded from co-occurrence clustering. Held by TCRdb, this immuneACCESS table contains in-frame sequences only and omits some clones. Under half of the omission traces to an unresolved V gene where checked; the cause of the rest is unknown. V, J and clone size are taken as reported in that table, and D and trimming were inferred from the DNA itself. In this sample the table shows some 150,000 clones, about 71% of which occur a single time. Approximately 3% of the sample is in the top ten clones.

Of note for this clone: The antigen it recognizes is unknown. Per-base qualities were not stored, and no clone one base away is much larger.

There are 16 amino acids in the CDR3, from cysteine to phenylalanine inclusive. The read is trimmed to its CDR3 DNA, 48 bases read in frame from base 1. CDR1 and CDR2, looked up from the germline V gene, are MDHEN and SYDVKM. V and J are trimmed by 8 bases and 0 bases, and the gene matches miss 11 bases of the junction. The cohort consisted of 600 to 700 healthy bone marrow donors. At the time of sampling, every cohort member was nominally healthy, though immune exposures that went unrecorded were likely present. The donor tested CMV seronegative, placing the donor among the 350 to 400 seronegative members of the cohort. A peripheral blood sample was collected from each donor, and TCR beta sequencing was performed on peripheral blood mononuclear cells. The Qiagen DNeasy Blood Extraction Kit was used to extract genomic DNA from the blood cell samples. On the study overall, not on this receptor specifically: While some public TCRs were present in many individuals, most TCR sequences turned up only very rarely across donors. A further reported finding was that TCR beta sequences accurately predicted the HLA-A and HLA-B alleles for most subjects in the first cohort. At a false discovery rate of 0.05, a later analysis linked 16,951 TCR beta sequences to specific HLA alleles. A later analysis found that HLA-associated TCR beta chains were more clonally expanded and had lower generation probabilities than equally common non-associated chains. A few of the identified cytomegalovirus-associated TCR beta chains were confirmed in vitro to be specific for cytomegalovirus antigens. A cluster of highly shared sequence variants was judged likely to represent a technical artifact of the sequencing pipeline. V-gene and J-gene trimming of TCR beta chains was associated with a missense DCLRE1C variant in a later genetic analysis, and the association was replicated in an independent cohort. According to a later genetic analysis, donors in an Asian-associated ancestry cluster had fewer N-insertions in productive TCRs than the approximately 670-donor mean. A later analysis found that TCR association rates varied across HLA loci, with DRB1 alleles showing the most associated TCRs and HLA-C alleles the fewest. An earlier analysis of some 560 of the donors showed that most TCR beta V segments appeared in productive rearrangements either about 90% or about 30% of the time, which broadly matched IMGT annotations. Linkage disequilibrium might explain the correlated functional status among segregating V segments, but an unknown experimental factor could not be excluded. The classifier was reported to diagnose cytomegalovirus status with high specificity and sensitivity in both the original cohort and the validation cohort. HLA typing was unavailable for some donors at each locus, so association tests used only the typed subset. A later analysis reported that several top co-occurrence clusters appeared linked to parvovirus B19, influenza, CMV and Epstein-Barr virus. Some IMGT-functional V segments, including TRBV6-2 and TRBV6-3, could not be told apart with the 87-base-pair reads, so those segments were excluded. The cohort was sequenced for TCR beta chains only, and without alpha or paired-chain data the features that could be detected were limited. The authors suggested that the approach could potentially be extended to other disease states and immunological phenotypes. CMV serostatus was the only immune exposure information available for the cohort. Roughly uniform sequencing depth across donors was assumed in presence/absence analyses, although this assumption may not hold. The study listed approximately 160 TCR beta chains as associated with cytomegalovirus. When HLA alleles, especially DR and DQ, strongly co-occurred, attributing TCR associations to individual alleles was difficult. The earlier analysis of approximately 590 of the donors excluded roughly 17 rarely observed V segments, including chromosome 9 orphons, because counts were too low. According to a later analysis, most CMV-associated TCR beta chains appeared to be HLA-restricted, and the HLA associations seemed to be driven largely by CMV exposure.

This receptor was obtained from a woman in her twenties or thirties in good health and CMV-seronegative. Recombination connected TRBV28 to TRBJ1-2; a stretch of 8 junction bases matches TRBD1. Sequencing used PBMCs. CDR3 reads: CASSRQGHGTNYGYTF. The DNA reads TGTGCCAGCTCTCGACAGGGGCACGGAACTAACTATGGCTACACCTTC.